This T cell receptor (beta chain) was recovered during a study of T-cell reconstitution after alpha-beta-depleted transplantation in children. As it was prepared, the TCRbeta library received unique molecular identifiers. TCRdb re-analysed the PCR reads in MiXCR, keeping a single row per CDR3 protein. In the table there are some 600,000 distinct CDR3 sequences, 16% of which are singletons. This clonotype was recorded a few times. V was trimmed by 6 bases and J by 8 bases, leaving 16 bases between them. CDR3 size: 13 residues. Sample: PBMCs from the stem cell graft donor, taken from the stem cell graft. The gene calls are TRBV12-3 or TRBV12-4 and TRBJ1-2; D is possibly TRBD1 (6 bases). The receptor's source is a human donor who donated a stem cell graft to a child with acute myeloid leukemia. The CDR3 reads CASSHTGSGGYTF. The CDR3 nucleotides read TGTGCCAGCAGCCACACAGGGTCGGGAGGCTACACCTTC.